A selection of T cell receptor beta chains follows, all from one sample in a study of Tregs in tolerant kidney transplant recipients. Generated by immunoSEQ multiplex PCR, the TCRdb table keeps only in-frame clones and is missing some. The sample yields 120,000 or so clones, about 91% seen once. Sequencing input: CD4+ T cells from blood. Receptor source: a human donor in good health. Both conserved end residues are part of each CDR3. A D gene is named only where the DNA matches it firmly. Clone size is shown for a subset of rows, as once, few, many or a class of expanded clone.

TRBV25-1	TRBD1	17	TRBJ2-7	NA	CASSEPPGTGGGYEQYF	TGTGCCAGCAGCGAACCCCCCGGGACAGGGGGCGGATACGAGCAGTACTTC
TRBV19	NA	14	TRBJ2-3	NA	CASKAATGTDTQYF	TGTGCCAGTAAGGCGGCAACCGGCACAGATACGCAGTATTTT
TRBV19	NA	13	TRBJ1-4	NA	CASSKGGREKLFF	TGTGCCAGTAGTAAGGGGGGGCGTGAAAAACTGTTTTTT
TRBV29-1	NA	15	TRBJ2-7	NA	CSVALSIRDNHEQYF	TGCAGCGTCGCACTATCGATCCGGGACAACCACGAGCAGTACTTC
TRBV19	NA	17	TRBJ1-1	NA	CASSIRGQGGGNTEAFF	TGTGCCAGTAGTATCCGGGGGCAGGGCGGAGGGAACACTGAAGCTTTCTTT
TRBV7-8	TRBD2	15	TRBJ2-1	NA	CASSIPGLATTEQFF	TGTGCCAGCAGCATCCCGGGACTAGCGACGACTGAGCAGTTCTTC
TRBV18	NA	15	TRBJ2-7	once	CASSPRTVSSYEQYF	TGTGCCAGCTCACCGAGGACCGTAAGCTCCTACGAGCAGTACTTC
TRBV7-9	NA	13	TRBJ1-2	NA	CASSLVADYGYTF	TGTGCCAGCAGCTTAGTGGCAGACTATGGCTACACCTTC
TRBV5-1	NA	14	TRBJ1-1	NA	CASSAGPGGTEAFF	TGCGCCAGCAGCGCCGGACCGGGGGGCACTGAAGCTTTCTTT
TRBV6-6	TRBD2	14	TRBJ2-7	NA	CASGTSGSSYEQYF	TGTGCCAGCGGGACTAGCGGGTCCTCCTACGAGCAGTACTTC
TRBV18	TRBD1	15	TRBJ2-2	NA	CASSPLTGSTGELFF	TGTGCCAGCTCACCATTGACAGGGAGCACCGGGGAGCTGTTTTTT
TRBV7-9	NA	14	TRBJ1-5	NA	CASSLASGNQPQHF	TGTGCCAGCAGCTTAGCGTCCGGCAATCAGCCCCAGCATTTT
TRBV19	NA	14	TRBJ1-5	NA	CASSSRRGNQPQHF	TGTGCCAGTAGTAGCCGGAGGGGCAATCAGCCCCAGCATTTT
TRBV5-6	TRBD1	15	TRBJ2-7	NA	CASSTFRDRGYEQYF	TGTGCCAGCAGCACGTTCCGGGACAGGGGCTACGAGCAGTACTTC
TRBV30	TRBD2	14	TRBJ2-1	NA	CAWSRTSGGVKQFF	TGTGCCTGGAGTCGGACTAGCGGGGGGGTAAAGCAGTTCTTC
TRBV19	TRBD2	15	TRBJ2-3	NA	CASSIRTSGADTQYF	TGTGCCAGTAGTATACGCACTAGCGGAGCAGATACGCAGTATTTT
TRBV27	NA	16	TRBJ2-2	few	CASSPLGAGISRELFF	TGTGCCAGCAGTCCCCTGGGGGCTGGGATTTCTAGGGAGCTGTTTTTT
TRBV7-2	NA	12	TRBJ2-3	NA	CASSGDLNTQYF	TGTGCCAGCAGCGGGGACTTGAATACGCAGTATTTT
TRBV13	NA	14	TRBJ2-5	NA	CASSFPMGTETQYF	TGTGCCAGCAGCTTCCCCATGGGGACCGAGACCCAGTACTTC
TRBV11-3	TRBD2	15	TRBJ2-1	NA	CASSPGLAGMNEQFF	TGTGCCAGCAGCCCGGGACTAGCGGGAATGAATGAGCAGTTCTTC
TRBV5-4	TRBD2	17	TRBJ2-3	NA	CASSLGSGIHQGDTQYF	TGTGCCAGCAGCTTGGGTAGCGGGATCCACCAGGGAGATACGCAGTATTTT
TRBV2	TRBD1	15	TRBJ1-5	NA	CASTLTGGAGQPQHF	TGTGCCAGCACCCTTACAGGGGGCGCAGGGCAGCCCCAGCATTTT
TRBV15	NA	16	TRBJ2-2	NA	CATSRREDGVTGELFF	TGTGCCACCAGCAGAAGAGAGGATGGGGTTACCGGGGAGCTGTTTTTT
TRBV9	NA	14	TRBJ2-5	NA	CASSVGGIQETQYF	TGTGCCAGCAGCGTAGGTGGTATTCAAGAGACCCAGTACTTC
TRBV5-6	TRBD1	14	TRBJ1-2	NA	CASSFGQAFYGYTF	TGTGCCAGCAGCTTCGGACAGGCGTTCTATGGCTACACCTTC
TRBV9	TRBD1	16	TRBJ2-3	once	CASSPDRGPRTDTQYF	TGTGCCAGCAGCCCAGACAGGGGGCCGCGCACAGATACGCAGTATTTT
TRBV5-5	NA	16	TRBJ1-5	NA	CASSLGREWGNQPQHF	TGTGCCAGCAGCTTGGGAAGGGAATGGGGCAATCAGCCCCAGCATTTT
TRBV2	TRBD1	12	TRBJ1-3	NA	CASGTDGNTIYF	TGTGCCAGCGGGACAGATGGAAACACCATATATTTT
TRBV21-1	NA	15	TRBJ2-5	NA	CASSSTGGGVETQYF	TGTGCCAGCAGCAGTACTGGTGGGGGGGTAGAGACCCAGTACTTC
TRBV5-1	NA	12	TRBJ2-3	NA	CASSFGDDTQYF	TGCGCCAGCAGCTTCGGGGATGATACGCAGTATTTT
TRBV2	TRBD2	15	TRBJ2-1	NA	CASSAQRGSYNEQFF	TGTGCCAGCAGTGCCCAGCGGGGCTCCTACAATGAGCAGTTCTTC
TRBV25-1	NA	16	TRBJ2-3	NA	CASSERRQASTDTQYF	TGTGCCAGCAGTGAACGTAGACAGGCTAGCACAGATACGCAGTATTTT
TRBV10-3	TRBD2	13	TRBJ2-3	NA	CAIRGTSDVTQYF	TGTGCCATCAGGGGGACTAGCGACGTTACGCAGTATTTT
TRBV5-6	TRBD2	17	TRBJ2-1	NA	CASSYRTSGGVKNEQFF	TGTGCCAGCAGCTACCGGACTAGCGGGGGGGTTAAGAATGAGCAGTTCTTC
TRBV6-5	TRBD1	16	TRBJ1-1	NA	CASSYHRTGARGEAFF	TGTGCCAGCAGTTACCATCGCACAGGGGCTAGGGGTGAAGCTTTCTTT
TRBV5-5	NA	14	TRBJ1-1	NA	CASSLVQGGTEAFF	TGTGCCAGCAGCTTAGTGCAGGGTGGCACTGAAGCTTTCTTT
TRBV25-1	TRBD1	14	TRBJ1-1	NA	CASSENRGFTPAFF	TGTGCCAGCAGTGAAAACAGGGGGTTCACTCCCGCTTTCTTT
TRBV5-1	NA	13	TRBJ1-2	NA	CASSLGGDGGYTF	TGCGCCAGCAGCTTGGGTGGGGATGGAGGCTACACCTTC